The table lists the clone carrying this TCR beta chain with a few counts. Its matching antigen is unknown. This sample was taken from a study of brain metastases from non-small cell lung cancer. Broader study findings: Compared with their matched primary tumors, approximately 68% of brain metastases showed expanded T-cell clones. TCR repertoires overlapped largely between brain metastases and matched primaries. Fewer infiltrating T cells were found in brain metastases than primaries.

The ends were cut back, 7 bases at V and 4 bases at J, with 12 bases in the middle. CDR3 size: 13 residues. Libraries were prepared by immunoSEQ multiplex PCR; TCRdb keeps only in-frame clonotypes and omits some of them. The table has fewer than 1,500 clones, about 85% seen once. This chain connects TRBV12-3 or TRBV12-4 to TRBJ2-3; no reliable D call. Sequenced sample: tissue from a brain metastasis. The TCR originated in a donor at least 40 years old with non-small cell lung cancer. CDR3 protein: CASNLLGADTQYF. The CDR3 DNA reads TGTGCCAGCAACTTGCTTGGGGCAGATACGCAGTATTTT.